One T cell receptor (beta chain) is described in this entry. These data belong to a study of cytomegalovirus exposure and HLA in healthy donors. Germline assignment: CDR1 SNHLY and CDR2 FYNNEI. The length of the CDR3 is 14 residues. Trimming cost V 6 bases and J 9 bases, with 18 bases left between them. Vbeta (60) and Jbeta (13) primers were used in the PCR. The assay was immunoSEQ multiplex PCR, and TCRdb's table has in-frame clones only and misses some. The repertoire has about 120,000 clones, 75% of them found once; the top ten carry under 3.5%. This chain connects TRBV2 to TRBJ2-1, with D tentatively TRBD1 (8 bases). The material sequenced was PBMCs. This clonotype originated in a woman aged 50 to 65 in good health and CMV-seronegative. This CDR3 is CASSGQGTGGEQFF. The CDR3 DNA reads as TGTGCCAGCAGCGGACAGGGAACGGGGGGTGAGCAGTTCTTC.